The 19 T cell receptor beta chains listed next were all sequenced from one sample in a study of blood T cell repertoires in COVID-19. Sequencing used immunoSEQ multiplex PCR; TCRdb keeps in-frame clones, though not all of them. Among 50,000 to 80,000 clones listed, around 90% were seen once. Sequencing was done on a sample of peripheral blood. These receptors all come from a woman in her sixties or seventies with COVID-19, enrolled during active disease.

The chain recombines TRBV10-3 with TRBJ2-1, with 10 bases fitting TRBD2. The CDR3 totals 20 residues. The V and J ends lost 0 bases and 0 bases, in that order; junction bases with no gene match: 11. In germline, CDR1 is ENHRY, CDR2 SYGVKD. CDR3 sequence reads: CAISESVGLAGASSYNEQFF. CDR3 DNA sequence: TGTGCCATCAGTGAGTCCGTTGGGCTAGCGGGAGCTAGCTCCTACAATGAGCAGTTCTTC.

The rearrangement uses TRBV9 and TRBJ2-2, with 9 bases aligning to TRBD1. In germline, CDR1 is SGDLS, CDR2 YYNGEE. The CDR3 is made up of 16 amino acids. V lost 4 bases, J lost 0 bases, and 4 bases stayed unmatched. CDR3 coding DNA: TGTGCCAGCAGCCTGGGACAGGGAACGAACACCGGGGAGCTGTTTTTT. It translates to CASSLGQGTNTGELFF.

This rearrangement joins TRBV7-9 to TRBJ2-3; 7 bases fit TRBD2. Germline V gene data show CDR1 as SEHNR and CDR2 as FQNEAQ (reference sequence). The ends lost 5 bases at V and 2 bases at J; junction bases unmatched: 10. The CDR3 loop spans 16 amino acids. CDR3 nucleotide sequence: TGTGCCAGCAGCCCCCCTGGGGCGGGAGCCACAGATACGCAGTATTTT. It encodes CASSPPGAGATDTQYF. Filled out from reference TRBV7-9 and TRBJ2-3, the complete variable domain reads DTGVSQNPRHKITKRGQNVTFRCDPISEHNRLYWYRQTLGQGPEFLTYFQNEAQLEKSRLLSDRFSAERPKGSFSTLEIQRTEQGDSAMYLCASSPPGAGATDTQYFGPGTRLTVL.

This clone occurred once. The chain carries TRBV3-1 (or the pseudogene TRBV3-2) and TRBJ1-1; 12 bases agree with TRBD1. V trimming: 3 bases; J trimming: 5 bases; junction bases outside the gene matches: 4. Germline CDR1 reads LGHDT; CDR2 reads YNNKEL (reference sequence). The CDR3 sequence is 15 residues long. For the CDR3, the DNA is TGTGCCAGCAGCCAGGGGACAGGGGGCTGGACTGAAGCTTTCTTT. This encodes CASSQGTGGWTEAFF.

J is TRBJ2-2 and V is TRBV6-5; no definite D call. V dropped 6 bases and J dropped 6 bases, with 11 bases sitting between them. Per the germline V gene, CDR1 is MNHEY and CDR2 is SVGAGI. This CDR3 contains 13 residues. CDR3 loop: CASREPGSGELFF. The CDR3 region has the DNA TGTGCCAGCAGGGAGCCCGGTTCCGGGGAGCTGTTTTTT.

The chain recombines TRBV18 with TRBJ1-6; 11 nucleotides line up with TRBD1. V lost 3 bases to trimming and J lost 9 bases; unmatched junction nucleotides: 4. CDR1 is KGHSH and CDR2 is LQKENI in the germline V gene. This CDR3 is 15 amino acids long. The CDR3, as DNA: TGTGCCAGCTCACCGGACAGGGGGCGCGGTTCACCCCTCCACTTT. Its translation: CASSPDRGRGSPLHF.

This clone is a singleton in its sample. This chain connects TRBV5-4 to TRBJ2-2, with a possible D match to TRBD1 (7 bases). Germline V gene data show CDR1 as SGHNT and CDR2 as YYREEE (reference sequence). This CDR3 is built from 15 residues. Between the trimmed V and J ends, which lost 1 base and 3 bases, there was a span of 10 bases. CDR3 sequence reads: CASSLPRGDTGELFF. Here the CDR3 DNA reads TGTGCCAGCAGCTTGCCCAGGGGGGACACCGGGGAGCTGTTTTTT.

The chain combines TRBV7-2 with TRBJ2-7; 15 positions agree with TRBD2. This CDR3 contains 15 residues. CDR1 and CDR2 from the germline V gene are SGHTA and FQGNSA. Trimming took 5 bases from V and 4 from J; bases not matched to a gene: 3. CDR3 nucleotide sequence: TGTGCCAGCAGCGCCGGGACTAGCGGGGGGTACGAGCAGTACTTC. It codes for CASSAGTSGGYEQYF.

This clone was observed once. The chain is built from TRBV4-2 and TRBJ2-3; weak D call: TRBD1 (7 bases). V gave up 2 bases and J gave up 3 bases, with 18 bases separating them. Germline assignment: CDR1 LGHNA and CDR2 YNFKEQ. The CDR3 runs to 17 residues. The CDR3 DNA follows: TGTGCCAGCAGCCAAAATGGTCAGGGGGGCGATACAGATACGCAGTATTTT. The encoded protein is CASSQNGQGGDTDTQYF.

The table lists this clone with a few counts. The V call is TRBV6-5, the J call TRBJ1-1; D uncertain. This CDR3 is 12 amino acids long. V was cut by 4 bases and J by 10 bases, with 13 bases left in between. Germline-derived CDR1 and CDR2 are MNHEY and SVGAGI. The CDR3 DNA is TGTGCCAGCAGTTCCCTGACGGCGGGAGCTTTCTTT. Its translation is CASSSLTAGAFF.

The chain couples TRBV2 to TRBJ2-2; TRBD1 aligns across 7 bases. The germline V gene has CDR1 SNHLY and CDR2 FYNNEI. There are 15 residues in the CDR3. J lost 2 bases, V lost 6 bases, and 6 bases had no gene match. CDR3: CASRPGTANTGELFF. The CDR3 coding sequence is TGTGCCAGCAGGCCCGGGACAGCAAACACCGGGGAGCTGTTTTTT. Looking up the rest from reference TRBV2 and TRBJ2-2 gives the full variable domain: EPEVTQTPSHQVTQMGQEVILRCVPISNHLYFYWYRQILGQKVEFLVSFYNNEISEKSEIFDDQFSVERPDGSNFTLKIRSTKLEDSAMYFCASRPGTANTGELFFGEGSRLTVL.

This clone was observed a handful of times. CDR3 sequence (DNA): TGTGCCAGCAGTCCGCGGGGGGGACGACTTGGCTATGGCTACACCTTC. It encodes CASSPRGGRLGYGYTF. The genes are TRBV28 and TRBJ1-2; tentatively, D is TRBD1 (5 bases). This CDR3 is built from 16 residues. The ends were cut back, 5 bases at V and 4 bases at J, with 20 bases in the middle. The germline V gene encodes CDR1 MDHEN and CDR2 SYDVKM.

The genes are TRBV19 and TRBJ1-1; 9 bases are shared with TRBD1. The CDR3 totals 15 residues. Germline assignment: CDR1 LNHDA and CDR2 SQIVND (reference sequence). J was trimmed by 6 bases and V by 5 bases; bases with no gene match: 10. CDR3 sequence (DNA): TGTGCCAGTAGTCCCCTCCTTGGGACAGGGTCTGAAGCTTTCTTT. As protein: CASSPLLGTGSEAFF. The full variable domain, its missing parts supplied by reference TRBV19 and TRBJ1-1, is DGGITQSPKYLFRKEGQNVTLSCEQNLNHDAMYWYRQDPGQGLRLIYYSQIVNDFQKGDIAEGYSVSREKKESFPLTVTSAQKNPTAFYLCASSPLLGTGSEAFFGQGTRLTVV.

The V call is TRBV6-5, the J call TRBJ1-5, with D possibly TRBD1 on 6 matching bases. This CDR3 is built from 13 residues. V gave up 5 bases and J gave up 6 bases, with 11 bases separating them. From germline, CDR1 is MNHEY and CDR2 SVGAGI. This chain's CDR3 is CASSLRGGQPQHF. The DNA of the CDR3 is TGTGCCAGCAGTCTCAGGGGCGGTCAGCCCCAGCATTTT.

The chain carries TRBV11-3 and TRBJ2-1; TRBD2 matches 8 bases. Germline assignment: CDR1 SGHNT and CDR2 YENEEA. With 1 base clipped from V and 3 bases from J, the junction kept 8 bases outside the gene matches. The CDR3 runs 17 residues. CDR3 coding DNA: TGTGCCAGCAGCTTAGGGTTCGGGAGGGGCCTCTACAATGAGCAGTTCTTC. This gives the protein CASSLGFGRGLYNEQFF.

The chain recombines TRBV11-2 with TRBJ2-7; the D gene is possibly TRBD2 (5 bases). The V gene's germline CDR1 is SGHAT and CDR2 FQNNGV. Between the trimmed V and J ends, which lost 5 bases and 1 base, there was a span of 18 bases. The CDR3 runs 16 residues. The CDR3 bases are TGTGCCAGCAGCCTCGGAGTGGGGAGTAGGTCCTACGAGCAGTACTTC. Translated: CASSLGVGSRSYEQYF.

The count of this clone is one. This chain links TRBV2 with TRBJ1-1; 8 bases are a match to TRBD1. The germline V gene encodes CDR1 SNHLY and CDR2 FYNNEI. The CDR3 length is 13 residues. V trimming: 6 bases; J trimming: 3 bases; junction bases outside the gene matches: 3. In DNA form, the CDR3 reads TGTGCCAGCAGACAGGGGGGGTACACTGAAGCTTTCTTT. Its translation is CASRQGGYTEAFF.

The chain employs TRBV5-6 and TRBJ1-2, with 9 bases aligning to TRBD1. CDR1 and CDR2 from the germline V gene are SGHDT and YYEEEE. The CDR3 totals 15 residues. The V segment lost 0 bases and the J segment 5 bases; nucleotides outside the gene matches: 5. This chain's CDR3 is CASSLGDRDVYGYTF. CDR3 nucleotides: TGTGCCAGCAGCTTGGGGGACAGGGATGTATATGGCTACACCTTC.

The V call is TRBV24-1, the J call TRBJ2-1; 9 bases line up with TRBD1. CDR1 and CDR2 (germline): KGHDR, SFDVKD. The CDR3 contains 16 residues. The trim removed 5 bases at V and 6 bases at J, leaving 10 bases unmatched. Here the CDR3 reads CATSAGGDRAFNEQFF. The CDR3, as DNA: TGTGCCACCAGTGCTGGGGGGGACAGGGCCTTCAATGAGCAGTTCTTC.